The TCR beta chain under discussion was sequenced for a study of T cell repertoires in cytomegalovirus infection. Trimming at V came to 4 bases and at J to 0 bases, leaving 7 bases not matched to a gene. Germline values: CDR1 SGHNT, CDR2 YYREEE (reference sequence). The CDR3 contains 16 residues. TCRdb used MiXCR to reprocess the reads, holding one entry per CDR3 protein. The sample includes about 920,000 distinct CDR3 sequences, roughly 31% of them seen just once. This clonotype was counted only a few times. The antigen is not known. The chain links TRBV5-4 to TRBJ2-1; 7 bases map to TRBD1. Sequenced here: cultured CD8+ T cells from PBMCs, sampled from culture after CMV antigen stimulation. The TCR sequence derives from a human donor in good health (CMV status not recorded). Some clones in this sample may be carry-over from other donors' samples. The CDR3 loop is CASSPSTGSSYNEQFF. CDR3 in DNA: TGTGCCAGCAGCCCTTCGACAGGGAGCTCCTACAATGAGCAGTTCTTC. Combining the CDR3 with reference TRBV5-4 and TRBJ2-1 gives the whole variable domain ETGVTQSPTHLIKTRGQQVTLRCSSQSGHNTVSWYQQALGQGPQFIFQYYREEENGRGNFPPRFSGLQFPNYSSELNVNALELDDSALYLCASSPSTGSSYNEQFFGPGTRLTVL.